The TCR beta chain described here comes from a study of cytomegalovirus exposure and HLA in healthy donors. Method: immunoSEQ multiplex PCR; TCRdb's copy keeps in-frame clones and lacks some. The table has 90,000 to 150,000 clones, about 88% seen once. Per the germline V gene, CDR1 is MRHNA and CDR2 is SNTAGT. The CDR3 consists of 13 residues. V was pared by 5 bases and J by 5 bases, with 12 bases between. The clonotype originates from a man younger than 35 in good health and CMV-seropositive. The sample taken for sequencing was PBMCs. This chain links TRBV6-4 with TRBJ1-1; a weak D match, TRBD1 (6 bases). DNA for the CDR3: TGTGCCAGCAGTCAGGGGCAGGGGACTGAAGCTTTCTTT. Translated, it gives CASSQGQGTEAFF.